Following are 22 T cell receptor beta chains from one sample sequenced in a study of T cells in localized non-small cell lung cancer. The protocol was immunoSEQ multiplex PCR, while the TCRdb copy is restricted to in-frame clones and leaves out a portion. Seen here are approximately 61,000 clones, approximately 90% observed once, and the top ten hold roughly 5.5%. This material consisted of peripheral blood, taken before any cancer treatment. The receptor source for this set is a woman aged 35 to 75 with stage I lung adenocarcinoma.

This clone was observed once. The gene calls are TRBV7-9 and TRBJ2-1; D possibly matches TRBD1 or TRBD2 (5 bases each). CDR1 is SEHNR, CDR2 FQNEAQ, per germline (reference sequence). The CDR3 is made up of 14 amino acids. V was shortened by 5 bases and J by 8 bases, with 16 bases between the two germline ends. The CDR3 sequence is CASSQPGPLHEQFF. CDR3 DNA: TGTGCCAGCAGCCAACCGGGACCCTTACATGAGCAGTTCTTC.

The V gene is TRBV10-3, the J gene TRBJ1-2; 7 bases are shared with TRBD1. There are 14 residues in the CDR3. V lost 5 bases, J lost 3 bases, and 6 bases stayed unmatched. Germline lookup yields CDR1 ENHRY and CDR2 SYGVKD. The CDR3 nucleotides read TGTGCCATCAGTCCCATCGGGACAGACTATGGCTACACCTTC. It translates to CAISPIGTDYGYTF.

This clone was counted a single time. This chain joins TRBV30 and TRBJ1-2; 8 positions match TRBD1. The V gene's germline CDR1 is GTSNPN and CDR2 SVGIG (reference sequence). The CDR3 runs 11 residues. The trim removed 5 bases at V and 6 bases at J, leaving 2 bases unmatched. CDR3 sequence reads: CAWGQGDGYTF. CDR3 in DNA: TGTGCCTGGGGACAGGGAGATGGCTACACCTTC. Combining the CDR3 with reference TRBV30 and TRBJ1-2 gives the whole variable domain SQTIHQWPATLVQPVGSPLSLECTVEGTSNPNLYWYRQAAGRGLQLLFYSVGIGQISSEVPQNLSASRPQDRQFILSSKKLLLSDSGFYLCAWGQGDGYTFGSGTRLTVV.

The CDR3 sequence is CASSNVDTRNSPLHF. Written as DNA, the CDR3 is TGTGCCAGCAGTAATGTCGACACCCGAAATTCACCCCTCCACTTT. The chain employs TRBV9 and TRBJ1-6; D is unresolved. Trimming removed 5 bases at V and 7 bases at J, with 16 bases between. Germline loops: CDR1 SGDLS, CDR2 YYNGEE. The CDR3 totals 15 residues. Full variable domain (outside the CDR3, taken from reference TRBV9 and TRBJ1-6): DSGVTQTPKHLITATGQRVTLRCSPRSGDLSVYWYQQSLDQGLQFLIQYYNGEERAKGNILERFSAQQFPDLHSELNLSSLELGDSALYFCASSNVDTRNSPLHFGNGTRLTVT.

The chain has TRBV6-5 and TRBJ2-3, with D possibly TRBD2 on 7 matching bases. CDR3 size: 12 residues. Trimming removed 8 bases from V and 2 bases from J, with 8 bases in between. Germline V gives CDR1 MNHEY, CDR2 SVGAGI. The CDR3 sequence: CASGGATDTQYF. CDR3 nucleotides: TGTGCCAGCGGGGGGGCCACAGATACGCAGTATTTT.

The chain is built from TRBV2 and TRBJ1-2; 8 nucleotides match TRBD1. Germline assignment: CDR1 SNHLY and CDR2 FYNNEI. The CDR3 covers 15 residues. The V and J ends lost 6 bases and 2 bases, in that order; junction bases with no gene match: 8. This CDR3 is CASRRNRGGNYGYTF. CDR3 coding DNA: TGTGCCAGCAGAAGAAACAGGGGGGGAAACTATGGCTACACCTTC.

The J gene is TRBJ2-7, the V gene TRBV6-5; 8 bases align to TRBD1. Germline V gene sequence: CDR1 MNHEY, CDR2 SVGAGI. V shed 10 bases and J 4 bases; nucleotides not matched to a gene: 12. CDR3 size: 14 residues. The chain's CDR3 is CATARQGNAYEQYF. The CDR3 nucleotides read TGTGCCACGGCAAGACAGGGGAACGCATACGAGCAGTACTTC.

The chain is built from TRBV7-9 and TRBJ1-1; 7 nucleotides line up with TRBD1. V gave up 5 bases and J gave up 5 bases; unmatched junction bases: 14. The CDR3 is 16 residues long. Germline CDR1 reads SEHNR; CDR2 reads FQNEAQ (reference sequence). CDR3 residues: CASSKSRTGGTTEAFF. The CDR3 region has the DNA TGTGCCAGCAGCAAATCACGGACAGGTGGGACGACTGAAGCTTTCTTT.

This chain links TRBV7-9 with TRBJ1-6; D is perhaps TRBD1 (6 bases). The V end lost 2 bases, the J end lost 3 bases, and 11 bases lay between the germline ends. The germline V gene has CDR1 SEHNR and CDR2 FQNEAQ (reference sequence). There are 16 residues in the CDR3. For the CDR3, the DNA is TGTGCCAGCAGCTTAACACAGGGAATCTATAATTCACCCCTCCACTTT. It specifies CASSLTQGIYNSPLHF.

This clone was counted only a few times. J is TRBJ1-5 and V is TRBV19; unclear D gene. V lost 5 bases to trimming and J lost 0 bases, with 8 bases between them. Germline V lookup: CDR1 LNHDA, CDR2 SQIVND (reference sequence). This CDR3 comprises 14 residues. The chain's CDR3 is CASSVGNSNQPQHF. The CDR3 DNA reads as TGTGCCAGTAGTGTCGGTAATAGCAATCAGCCCCAGCATTTT.

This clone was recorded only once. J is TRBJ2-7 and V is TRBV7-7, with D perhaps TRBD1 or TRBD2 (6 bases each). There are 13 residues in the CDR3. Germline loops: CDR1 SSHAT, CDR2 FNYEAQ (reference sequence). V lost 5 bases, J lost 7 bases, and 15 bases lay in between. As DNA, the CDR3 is TGTGCCAGCAGCCCATCGAAAGGGGGGGAGCAGTACTTC. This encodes CASSPSKGGEQYF.

The CDR3: CASSNPPGGREQYF. CDR3 DNA sequence: TGTGCCAGCAGCAACCCTCCGGGGGGGCGCGAGCAGTACTTC. The V gene is TRBV7-2, the J gene TRBJ2-7, with TRBD2 matching over 8 bases. J was trimmed by 6 bases and V by 5 bases; bases with no gene match: 9. CDR1 SGHTA and CDR2 FQGNSA come from the germline V gene. This CDR3 region has 14 residues.

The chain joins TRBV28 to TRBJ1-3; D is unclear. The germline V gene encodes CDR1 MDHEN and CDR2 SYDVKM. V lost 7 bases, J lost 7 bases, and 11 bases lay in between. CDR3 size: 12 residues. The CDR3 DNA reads TGTGCCAGCACCCCACGGGCGAACACCATATATTTT. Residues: CASTPRANTIYF.

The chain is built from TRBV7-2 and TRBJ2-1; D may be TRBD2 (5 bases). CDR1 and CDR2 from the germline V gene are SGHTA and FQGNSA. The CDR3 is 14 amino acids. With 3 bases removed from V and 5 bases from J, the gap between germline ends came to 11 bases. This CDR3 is CASSLHRGNNEQFF. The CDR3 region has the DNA TGTGCCAGCAGCTTGCATCGGGGAAACAATGAGCAGTTCTTC.

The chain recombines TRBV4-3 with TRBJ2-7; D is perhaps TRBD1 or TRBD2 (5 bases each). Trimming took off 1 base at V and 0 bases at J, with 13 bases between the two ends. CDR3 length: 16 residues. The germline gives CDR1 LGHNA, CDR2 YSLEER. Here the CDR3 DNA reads TGCGCCAGCAGCCAAGGGACCGGGACGGGCTCCTACGAGCAGTACTTC. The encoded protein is CASSQGTGTGSYEQYF.

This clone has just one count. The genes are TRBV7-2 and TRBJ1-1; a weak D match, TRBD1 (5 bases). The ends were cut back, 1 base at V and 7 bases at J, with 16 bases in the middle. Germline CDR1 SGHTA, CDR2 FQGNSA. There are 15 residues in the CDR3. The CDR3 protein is CASSLVPGSPFEAFF. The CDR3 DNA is TGTGCCAGCAGCTTAGTCCCAGGGAGCCCCTTTGAAGCTTTCTTT.

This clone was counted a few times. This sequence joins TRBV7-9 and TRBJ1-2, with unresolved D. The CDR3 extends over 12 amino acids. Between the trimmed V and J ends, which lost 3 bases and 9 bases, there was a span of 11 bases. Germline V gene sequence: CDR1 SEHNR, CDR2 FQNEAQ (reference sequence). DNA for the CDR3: TGTGCCAGCAGCTTTCCAGGCGGTAGCTACACCTTC. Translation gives CASSFPGGSYTF.

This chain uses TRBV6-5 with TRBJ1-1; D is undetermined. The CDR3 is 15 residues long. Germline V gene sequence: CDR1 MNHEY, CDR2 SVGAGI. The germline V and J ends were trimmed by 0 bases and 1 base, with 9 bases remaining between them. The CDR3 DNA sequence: TGTGCCAGCAGTTACTCGAAGGTATCGAACACTGAAGCTTTCTTT. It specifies CASSYSKVSNTEAFF.

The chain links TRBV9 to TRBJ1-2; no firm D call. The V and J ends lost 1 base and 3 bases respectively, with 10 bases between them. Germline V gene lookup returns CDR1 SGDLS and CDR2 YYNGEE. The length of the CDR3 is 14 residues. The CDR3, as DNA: TGTGCCAGCAGCGTAAGAGGGATTGACTATGGCTACACCTTC. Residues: CASSVRGIDYGYTF.

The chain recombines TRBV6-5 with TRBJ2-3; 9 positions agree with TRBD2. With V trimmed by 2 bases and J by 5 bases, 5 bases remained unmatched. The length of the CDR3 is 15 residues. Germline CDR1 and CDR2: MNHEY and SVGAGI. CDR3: CASSYERGVIDTQYF. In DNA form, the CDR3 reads TGTGCCAGCAGTTACGAGCGGGGGGTAATAGATACGCAGTATTTT.

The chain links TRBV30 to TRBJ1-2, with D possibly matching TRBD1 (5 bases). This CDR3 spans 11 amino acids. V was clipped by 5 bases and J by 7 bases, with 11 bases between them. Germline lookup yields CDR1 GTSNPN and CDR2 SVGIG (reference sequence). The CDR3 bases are TGTGCCTGGGGGGAGGGGTTTGGCTACACCTTC. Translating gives CAWGEGFGYTF.

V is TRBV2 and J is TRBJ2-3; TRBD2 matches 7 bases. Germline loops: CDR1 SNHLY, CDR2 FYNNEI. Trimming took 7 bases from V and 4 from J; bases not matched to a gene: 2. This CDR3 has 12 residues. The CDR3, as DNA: TGTGCCAGCACTAGCGGATCAGATACGCAGTATTTT. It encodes CASTSGSDTQYF.